This T cell receptor (beta chain) was captured in a study of cytomegalovirus exposure and HLA in healthy donors (dated by TCRdb to 2016 to 2017). Some background on the complete study: An earlier analysis of about 530 of the donors reported under 300 Gb of sequence data and around 120 million unique TCR beta sequences obtained from about 180 million T cells. An early release covering about 600 HLA-typed donors comprised about 300 gigabases of sequencing data and tens of millions of unique TCR sequences. Of the roughly 400 genotyped donors, roughly 76% were placed in the genetic ancestry cluster associated with self-reported Caucasian donors. The study aimed to test whether cataloging public T cell receptors could reveal signatures of past pathogen exposure. The study used immunosequencing to profile the T cell repertoires of around 600 subjects and linked those repertoires to cytomegalovirus serostatus. Along with the approximately 700-subject first cohort, a separate validation cohort of around 110 different subjects was used. The study combined high-throughput TCR immunosequencing, statistical association of individual TCRs with disease status, and machine learning to predict cytomegalovirus infection status. A later analysis re-examined previously published TCR beta repertoires from 610 or so donors and added high-resolution HLA genotyping to investigate patterns of TCR occurrence. Rather than using new phenotypic data, the later analysis identified candidate immune exposures from TCR beta sequences and from how often those sequences occurred across donors. In an earlier analysis of 587 of the donors, high-throughput TCR beta sequencing was used to judge whether each TCR beta V gene segment behaved as functional or pseudogenic. Donor age, sex, ethnicity and CMV serostatus were compiled alongside the repertoire data. In a later genetic analysis, genome-wide SNP genotypes for about 60% of the 666 donors were used, and that subset was treated as a discovery cohort. All discovery cohort repertoires had been generated using a single sequencing platform. HLA typing included class I and class II loci at four-digit resolution. The number of typed donors differed by locus: about 620-640 for A, B, C, DRB1 and DQB1; approximately 540 for DQA1; around 610 for DPA1; and around 490 for DPB1. Because of strong linkage in the cohort, four or five DR-DQ haplotypes were treated as single units for association and clustering. Among a few hundred genotyped donors of the cohort, an average of approximately 230,000 unique TCR beta nucleotide sequences were sequenced per donor, roughly 20% of them non-productive.

This clone was observed a few times. Its antigen target is currently unknown. Base qualities are not at hand, and no much larger clone is one base apart. Broader findings and caveats from the paper: While some public TCRs were present in many individuals, most TCR sequences turned up only very rarely across donors. A later genetic analysis associated a missense DCLRE1C variant with V-gene and J-gene trimming of TCR beta chains, and an independent cohort replicated the association. An earlier analysis of around 600 of the donors showed that most TCR beta V segments appeared in productive rearrangements either about 87% or about 30% of the time, which broadly matched IMGT annotations. A few of the identified cytomegalovirus-associated TCR beta chains were confirmed in vitro to be specific for cytomegalovirus antigens. Assigning TCR associations to individual alleles was difficult when HLA alleles, especially DR and DQ, strongly co-occurred. A group of highly shared sequence variants was considered likely to be a technical artifact of the sequencing pipeline. A further reported finding was that TCR beta sequences accurately predicted the HLA-A and HLA-B alleles for most subjects in the first cohort. Because some donors lacked HLA typing at each locus, the association tests relied only on the typed subset. In both the original and validation cohorts, the classifier was reported to diagnose cytomegalovirus status with high specificity and sensitivity. Roughly uniform sequencing depth across donors was assumed in presence/absence analyses, although this assumption may not hold. Linkage disequilibrium might explain the correlated functional status among segregating V segments, but an unknown experimental factor could not be excluded. Some IMGT-functional V segments, including TRBV6-2 and TRBV6-3, could not be told apart with the 87-base-pair reads, so those segments were excluded. According to a later analysis, most CMV-associated TCR beta chains appeared to be HLA-restricted, and the HLA associations seemed to be driven largely by CMV exposure. For the cohort, immune exposure information was limited to CMV serostatus. At a false discovery rate of 0.05, a later analysis linked fewer than 20,000 TCR beta sequences to specific HLA alleles. Compared with equally common non-associated chains, HLA-associated TCR beta chains in a later analysis were more clonally expanded and had lower generation probabilities. According to the authors, the approach could potentially be generalized to other disease states and immunological phenotypes. According to a later analysis, parvovirus B19, influenza, CMV and Epstein-Barr virus appeared linked to several top co-occurrence clusters. In a later analysis, the rate of TCR association differed among HLA loci, with DRB1 alleles having the most associated TCRs and HLA-C alleles having the fewest. The cohort was sequenced for TCR beta chains only, and without alpha or paired-chain data the features that could be detected were limited. In a later genetic analysis, fewer N-insertions in productive TCRs were reported among donors in an Asian-associated ancestry cluster than the 666-donor mean. In the study, approximately 160 TCR beta chains were listed as associated with cytomegalovirus. Because counts were too low, around 18 rarely observed V segments, including chromosome 9 orphons, were left out of the earlier analysis of approximately 500 of the donors.

Library preparation was by the immunoSEQ multiplex PCR assay. For the multiplex PCR, a mixture combining 60 forward primers for TCR Vbeta segments and 13 reverse primers for TCR Jbeta segments was used. The CDR3 region of rearranged TCR beta genes was amplified from genomic DNA with a multiplex PCR assay. On the Illumina HiSeq System, the amplified TCR beta libraries were sequenced as 87-base-pair reads. The authors' pipeline ran thus. Across the 500 to 750 repertoires, a later analysis counted around 80 million unique TCR beta chains, 9.5 million to 12 million of which were shared by at least two donors. To remove PCR and sequencing errors, raw reads were error-corrected and collapsed into unique sequences using a nearest-neighbor algorithm that merged closely related sequences. V, D and J gene segments were assigned by aligning CDR3 sequences to IMGT reference sequences. For a sequence to be retained, at least a six-nucleotide match to both a V gene segment and a J gene segment was required. A rearrangement was called productive if the CDR3 had no stop codons and remained in frame with V and J, and every other rearrangement was called non-productive. CDR3 was defined by IMGT convention, running from the second conserved V-encoded cysteine to the conserved J-encoded phenylalanine. In an earlier analysis of approximately 590 of the donors, sequences lacking an unambiguous match to a single V gene segment were excluded. An earlier analysis of 450 to 650 of the donors called V segments functional above 56.7% productive rearrangements and segregating when the between-donor standard deviation exceeded 5%. To diagnose cytomegalovirus status from the catalog of TCR beta chain sequences, a statistical classification framework was built. In a later analysis, V and J genes were assigned by comparing TCR nucleotide sequences against IMGT/GENE-DB human TR gene sequences. The TCRdist pipeline was used in a later analysis to assign CDR3 sequences and most-parsimonious VDJ recombination scenarios. In a later analysis, each TCR beta chain was defined by its CDR3 amino acid sequence together with its V-gene family, and reads lacking a unique V-gene family were excluded. A later analysis removed 550 to 700 highly shared, low-generation-probability nucleotide sequences to deal with suspected cross-contamination and a sequencing artifact. For each public chain, a later analysis derived a clonal expansion index from normalized ranks of inferred template counts within each repertoire. Generation probabilities in a later analysis came from a VDJ recombination model fitted to out-of-frame rearrangements, and those results were checked against IGoR. Hypergeometric tests were used in a later analysis to score TCR-TCR, TCR-HLA and TCR-CMV co-occurrence, with a repertoire-size bias correction applied to the TCR pairs. To estimate false discovery rates, a later analysis permuted the HLA or CMV assignments 20 times. In a later analysis, co-occurring TCRs were grouped using DBSCAN, with TCRdist sequence similarity added in when clustering inside HLA-allele-positive subsets. Repertoires with fewer than 30,000 or more than 120,000 public chains were left out of co-occurrence clustering, as were about 5 repertoires with anomalous nucleotide sharing. TCRdb holds this immuneACCESS table with in-frame rearrangements only. Some clones are missing; in checked studies, unresolved V genes explain under half, and the rest has no known cause. For V, J and clone size, that table is used; D and trimming come from the DNA. In this sample the table shows some 120,000 clones, more than 75% of which occur a single time. The biggest ten clones account for 10% to 15% of the sample.

The cohort consisted of hundreds of healthy bone marrow donors. All cohort members were sampled while nominally healthy, although unrecorded immune exposures were likely present. The donor tested CMV seropositive and was one of the 289 seropositive cohort members. Each donor provided a peripheral blood sample, and peripheral blood mononuclear cells were used for TCR beta sequencing. Genomic DNA was extracted from the blood cell samples with the Qiagen DNeasy Blood Extraction Kit. For this chain, trimming is 6 bases at the V end and 2 bases at the J end, and the number of junction bases without a gene match is 3. CDR1 and CDR2, looked up from the germline V gene, are ENHRY and SYGVKD. Reading from cysteine to phenylalanine, the CDR3 counts 15 amino acids. The retained sequence is limited to the CDR3, 45 bases, with the frame set at the first base.

The source material was PBMCs. The chain was built from TRBV10-3 and TRBJ2-5, with TRBD2 identical over 13 junction bases. This TCR derives from a middle-aged woman in good health and CMV-seropositive. The DNA is as follows: TGTGCCATCAGAGGGACTAGCGGGGAGCAAGAGACCCAGTACTTC. This yields the protein CAIRGTSGEQETQYF.